This T cell receptor (beta chain) was captured by sequencing in a study of regulatory T cells in long-lasting Graves disease. Overall study results and limits: Repertoires from persistent disease leaned toward TRBV28, TRBJ1-2 and TRBJ2-5.

Ten or more counts support this clonotype. Its cognate antigen is unknown. Its ends do not fully match the called genes, so a read error is possible. The time point was: newly diagnosed GD, antithyroid drugs for less than 3 months. Scientists built the TCR library using RNA that was extracted from PBMCs. Investigators report Graves' disease was diagnosed under American Thyroid Association guidelines. Peripheral blood, around 9.7 milliliters per patient, was collected in EDTA tubes. iRepertoire HTBI primers and Arm-PCR of CDR3 regions built TCR beta libraries. Source study methods: Across the samples, identification revealed about 62 TRBV and about 15 TRBJ segments. One entry per CDR3 protein results from TCRdb running MiXCR on the multiplex PCR reads. The V and J calls shown here were made by TCRdb, not taken from the authors' results. The repertoire holds a few hundred thousand distinct CDR3 sequences, with 18% as singletons.

In germline, CDR1 is MNHNS, CDR2 SASEGT. The CDR3 runs 13 residues. In addition, the sample was reused for a study of T cells in Graves' hyperthyroidism and ophthalmopathy.

This chain uses TRBV6-1 with TRBJ1-4; D not certain. The TCR originated in a woman aged 25 to 39 with Graves disease. Sequencing was performed on peripheral blood mononuclear cells (PBMCs), taken at new diagnosis, from a patient treated with antithyroid drugs. The CDR3 coding sequence is TGTGCCACCCGGGCCAGTACTAAGGAAAAACTGTTTTTT. Translating gives CATRASTKEKLFF.